Listed below are T cell receptor beta chains from one sample, sequenced in a study of early T cells in non-severe SARS-CoV-2 infection. TCRdb re-analysed the 5' RACE reads in MiXCR, keeping a single row per CDR3 protein. The sample yields about 98,000 distinct CDR3 sequences, 9.5% to 11% seen once. Specimen: whole blood. Receptors were obtained from an adult who was a healthcare worker with PCR-confirmed SARS-CoV-2 infection or an uninfected control (not recorded which). Each CDR3 is given with its conserved first and last residue. A D gene is named only where the DNA matches it firmly. Only part of the rows carry a size: once, few, many, or a class if the clone is expanded.

j_call d_call v_call clone_size cdr3_nt cdr3_aa
TRBJ2-7 . TRBV7-2 few TGTGCCAGCAGCCTGAGCTCCTACGAGCAGTACTTC CASSLSSYEQYF
TRBJ2-5 . TRBV14 . TGTGCCAGCAGCCAAACACTGGTGCAAGAGACCCAGTACTTC CASSQTLVQETQYF
TRBJ2-1 TRBD2 TRBV12-3/TRBV12-4 . TGTGCCAGCAGCCTAGCAAGTAGCGGGGGGGCGAATGAGCAGTTCTTC CASSLASSGGANEQFF
TRBJ2-3 . TRBV20-1 . TGCAGTGCTAGTCGCGACAGGGAGGCAGATACGCAGTATTTT CSASRDREADTQYF
TRBJ2-7 TRBD2 TRBV20-1 many TGCAGTGCTAGAGGACTAGCGGGAGGTCACGCGCAGTACTTC CSARGLAGGHAQYF
TRBJ2-7 . TRBV20-1 few TGCAGTGCCCAGCCCCAGGGGAACGAGCAGTACTTC CSAQPQGNEQYF
TRBJ2-5 . TRBV12-3/TRBV12-4 few TGTGCCAGCAGTTTAGGGGACCCATCGCGGGTAGAGACCCAGTACTTC CASSLGDPSRVETQYF
TRBJ2-3 TRBD2 TRBV9 . TGTGCCAGCAGCCCGCAGCGGGAGGGCACAGATACGCAGTATTTT CASSPQREGTDTQYF
TRBJ1-5 . TRBV5-1 . TGCGCCAGCAGCTTCTCAGGGGATAGCAATCAGCCCCAGCATTTT CASSFSGDSNQPQHF
TRBJ1-4 . TRBV18 . TGTGCCAGCTCACCCGCCCCGGGGACGGAAAAACTGTTTTTT CASSPAPGTEKLFF
TRBJ2-1 . TRBV24-1 many TGTGCCACCAGTGATTCGGGGTTTGGAGCGTCCGGGAATGAGCAGTTCTTC CATSDSGFGASGNEQFF
TRBJ2-7 . TRBV18 many TGTGCCAGCTCACCCGCACCCTCCTACGAGCAGTACTTC CASSPAPSYEQYF
TRBJ2-3 . TRBV5-1 many TGCGCCAGCAGCTTTGGGTCTCCAGGGCCAGATACGCAGTATTTT CASSFGSPGPDTQYF
TRBJ1-5 TRBD1 TRBV27 many TGTGCCAGCAGAAGCAACCGGGACAGTCAGCCCCAGCATTTT CASRSNRDSQPQHF
TRBJ2-3 TRBD1 TRBV29-1 . TGCAGCGTTGCCCGGGACAGAACTAGCACAGATACGCAGTATTTT CSVARDRTSTDTQYF
TRBJ1-6 . TRBV7-2 many TGTGCCAGCGCTGGTGTGGGCATTAATTCACCCCTCCACTTT CASAGVGINSPLHF
TRBJ2-1 . TRBV20-1 few TGCAGTGCTTTCGTCACTAGCTCTGAGCAGTTCTTC CSAFVTSSEQFF
TRBJ2-1 . TRBV6-6 . TGTGCCAGCAGTTACAAACAGGAGCAGTTCTTC CASSYKQEQFF
TRBJ1-3 TRBD1 TRBV30 few TGTGCCTGGAGTGTGGACAGGGGATCGATCTCTGGAAACACCATATATTTT CAWSVDRGSISGNTIYF
TRBJ2-1 . TRBV20-1 many TGCAGTGCTAGAGATCGGGGTCCAGTAGGGCATGAGCAGTTCTTC CSARDRGPVGHEQFF
TRBJ2-4 . TRBV3-1 many TGTGCCAGCAGACTCCGGACGTTAGCCAAAAACATTCAGTACTTC CASRLRTLAKNIQYF
TRBJ1-2 TRBD1 TRBV12-3/TRBV12-4 . TGTGCCAGCAGACAAGGGGACAGAGCCTATGGCTACACCTTC CASRQGDRAYGYTF
TRBJ2-3 TRBD1 TRBV29-1 . TGCAGCGCCTTGGACAGGGCGGTAGATACGCAGTATTTT CSALDRAVDTQYF
TRBJ1-1 . TRBV7-6 many TGTGCCAGCAGCTTAACTTCCTTAGCCATCCGCGCTGAAGCTTTCTTT CASSLTSLAIRAEAFF
TRBJ1-1 . TRBV30 . TGTGCCTGGAGTAGCCGGGCCGACACTGAAGCTTTCTTT CAWSSRADTEAFF
TRBJ1-1 . TRBV28 many TGTGCCAGCAGTTTATACAGGATGAACACTGAAGCTTTCTTT CASSLYRMNTEAFF
TRBJ2-2 . TRBV15 many TGTGCCACCAGCAGACCAGACAGGGACTGGGCCGGGGAGCTGTTTTTT CATSRPDRDWAGELFF
TRBJ2-3 . TRBV29-1 . TGCAGCGTTGTCTGGAGGGGAAGACCCACAGATACGCAGTATTTT CSVVWRGRPTDTQYF
TRBJ2-7 TRBD1 TRBV6-5 few TGTGCCAGCAGTCGCACAGGGGGTGTGAACGAGCAGTACTTC CASSRTGGVNEQYF
TRBJ2-2 TRBD2 TRBV7-3 few TGTGCCAGCAGCCCTAGGCGGCTAGCGGAAACCTCACCCGGGGAGCTGTTTTTT CASSPRRLAETSPGELFF
TRBJ2-1 . TRBV2 few TGTGCCAGCAGTGATCCGCGAACTCAGGATCCCGAGCAGTTCTTC CASSDPRTQDPEQFF
TRBJ2-2 . TRBV20-1 few TGCAGTGCTACAGACTCCCCTGGCACCGGGGAGCTGTTTTTT CSATDSPGTGELFF
TRBJ1-1 . TRBV29-1 once TGCAGCGTTGCTCAAGGGGATTGGGAGGCTTTCTTT CSVAQGDWEAFF
TRBJ1-4 . TRBV7-9 . TGTGCCAGCAGCTCAGGGGTCGGCGCAACTAATGAAAAACTGTTTTTT CASSSGVGATNEKLFF
TRBJ1-5 TRBD1 TRBV19 many TGTGCCAGTGGACAGGGAAAACAGCCCCAGCATTTT CASGQGKQPQHF
TRBJ2-3 . TRBV7-2 . TGTGCCAGCAGCTTAAGGTGGCGGGATACGCAGTATTTT CASSLRWRDTQYF
TRBJ1-2 TRBD1 TRBV27 many TGTGCCAGCAGTTTTTCGCCGGGACAGGGCTCCTATGGCTACACCTTC CASSFSPGQGSYGYTF
TRBJ1-2 . TRBV6-5 . TGTGCCAGCAGTTACACGTATGAGGAAAGTTATGGCTACACCTTC CASSYTYEESYGYTF
TRBJ2-7 . TRBV5-1 many TGCGCCAGCAGCTTGGAGGTCAGCCACTACGAGCAGTACTTC CASSLEVSHYEQYF
TRBJ1-1 . TRBV7-9 many TGTGCCAGCAGCTCACAGGAGAACACTGAAGCTTTCTTT CASSSQENTEAFF
TRBJ1-2 . TRBV7-9 few TGTGCCAGCAGCTTCTCGGGAGGGCACTATGGCTACACCTTC CASSFSGGHYGYTF
TRBJ1-6 . TRBV12-3/TRBV12-4 many TGTGCCAGCAGTTCCCATTTTAAGAATTCACCCCTCCACTTT CASSSHFKNSPLHF
TRBJ2-2 TRBD2 TRBV29-1 few TGCAGCGCCGGACTAGCGGAGAACACCGGGGAGCTGTTTTTT CSAGLAENTGELFF
TRBJ1-3 TRBD1 TRBV20-1 . TGCAGTGCCTCGTACAGGGGGCGCGGAAACACCATATATTTT CSASYRGRGNTIYF